This T cell receptor beta chain is drawn from a study of patients and donors after allogeneic stem cell transplantation. Each CDR3 protein gets one entry after TCRdb re-called the RT-PCR reads with MiXCR. The repertoire consists of about a million distinct CDR3 sequences, with about 20% occurring once and the leading ten covering roughly 6.4%. This clonotype came up a few times. Germline values: CDR1 MDHEN, CDR2 SYDVKM. There are 16 residues in the CDR3. V was clipped by 8 bases and J by 4 bases; unmatched bases: 13. The sequenced material came from blood, either unsorted or a sorted T cell fraction (not recorded which). The clonotype originates from a human donor who was either an allogeneic HSCT recipient or a stem cell or donor lymphocyte infusion donor (not recorded which). It is not recorded whose cells these are; they may come from a transplant donor. The gene calls are TRBV28 and TRBJ1-3, with TRBD1 matching 8 bases. The CDR3 DNA sequence: TGTGCCAGCGGAAGGGGGCAGGGGGCTTCGGGAAACACCATATATTTT. It is translated as CASGRGQGASGNTIYF.